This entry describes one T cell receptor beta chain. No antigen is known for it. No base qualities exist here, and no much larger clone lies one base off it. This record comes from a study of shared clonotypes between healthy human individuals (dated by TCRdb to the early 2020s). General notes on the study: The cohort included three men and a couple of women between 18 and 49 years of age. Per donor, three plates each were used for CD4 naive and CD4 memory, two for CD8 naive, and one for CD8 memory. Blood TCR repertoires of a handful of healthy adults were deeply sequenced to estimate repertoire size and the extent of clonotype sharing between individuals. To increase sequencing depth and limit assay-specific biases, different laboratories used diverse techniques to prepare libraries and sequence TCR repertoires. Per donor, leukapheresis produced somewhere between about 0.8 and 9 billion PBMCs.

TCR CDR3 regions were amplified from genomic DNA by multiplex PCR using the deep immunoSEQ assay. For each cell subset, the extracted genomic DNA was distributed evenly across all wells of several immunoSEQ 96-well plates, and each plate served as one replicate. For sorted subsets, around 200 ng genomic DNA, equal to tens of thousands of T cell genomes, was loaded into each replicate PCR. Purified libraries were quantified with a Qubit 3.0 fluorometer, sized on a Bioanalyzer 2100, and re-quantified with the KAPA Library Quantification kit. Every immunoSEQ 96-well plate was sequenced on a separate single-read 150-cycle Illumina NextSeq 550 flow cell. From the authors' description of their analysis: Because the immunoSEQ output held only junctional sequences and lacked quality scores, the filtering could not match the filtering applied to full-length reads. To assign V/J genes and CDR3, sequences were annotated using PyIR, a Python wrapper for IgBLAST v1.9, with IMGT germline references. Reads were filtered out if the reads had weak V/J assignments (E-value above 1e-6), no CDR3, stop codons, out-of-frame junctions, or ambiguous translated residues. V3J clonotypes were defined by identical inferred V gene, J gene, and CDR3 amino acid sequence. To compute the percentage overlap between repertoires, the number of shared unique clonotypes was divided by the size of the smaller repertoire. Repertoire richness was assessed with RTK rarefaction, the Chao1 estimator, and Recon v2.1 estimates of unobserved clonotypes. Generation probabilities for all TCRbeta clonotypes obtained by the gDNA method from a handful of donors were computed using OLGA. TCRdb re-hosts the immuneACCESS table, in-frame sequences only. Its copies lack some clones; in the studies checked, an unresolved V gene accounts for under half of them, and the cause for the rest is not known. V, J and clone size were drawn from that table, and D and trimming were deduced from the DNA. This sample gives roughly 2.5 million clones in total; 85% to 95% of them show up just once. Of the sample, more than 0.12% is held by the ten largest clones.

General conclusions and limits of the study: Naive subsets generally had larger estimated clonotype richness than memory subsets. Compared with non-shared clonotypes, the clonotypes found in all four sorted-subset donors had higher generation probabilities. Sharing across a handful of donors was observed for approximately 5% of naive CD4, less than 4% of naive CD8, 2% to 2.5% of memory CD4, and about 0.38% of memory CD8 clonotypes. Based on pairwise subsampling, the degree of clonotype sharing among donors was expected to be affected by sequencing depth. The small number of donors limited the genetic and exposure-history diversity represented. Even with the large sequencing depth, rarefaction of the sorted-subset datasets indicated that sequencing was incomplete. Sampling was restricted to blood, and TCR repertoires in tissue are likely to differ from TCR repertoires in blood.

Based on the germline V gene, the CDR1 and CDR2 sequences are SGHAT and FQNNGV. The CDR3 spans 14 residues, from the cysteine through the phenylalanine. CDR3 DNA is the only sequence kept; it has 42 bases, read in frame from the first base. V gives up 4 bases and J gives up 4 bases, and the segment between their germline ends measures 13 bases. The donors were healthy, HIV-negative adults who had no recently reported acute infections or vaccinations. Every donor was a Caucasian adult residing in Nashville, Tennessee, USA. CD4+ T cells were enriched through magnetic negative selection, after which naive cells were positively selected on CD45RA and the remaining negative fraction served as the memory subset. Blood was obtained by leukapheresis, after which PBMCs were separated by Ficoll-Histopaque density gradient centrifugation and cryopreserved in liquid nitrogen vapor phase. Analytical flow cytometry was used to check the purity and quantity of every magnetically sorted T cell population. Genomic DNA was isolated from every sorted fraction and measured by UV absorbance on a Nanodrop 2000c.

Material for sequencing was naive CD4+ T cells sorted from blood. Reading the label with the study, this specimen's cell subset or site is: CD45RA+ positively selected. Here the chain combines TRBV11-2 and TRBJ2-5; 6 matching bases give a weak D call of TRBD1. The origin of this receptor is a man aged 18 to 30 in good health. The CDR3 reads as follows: CASSSQGGRETQYF. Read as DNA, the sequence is TGTGCCAGCAGCTCACAAGGGGGTAGAGAGACCCAGTACTTC.